Here is one TCR beta chain with its context. Each CDR3 protein gets one entry after TCRdb re-called the PCR reads with MiXCR. The table records about 18,000 distinct CDR3 sequences, around 63% of them present only once. The germline V gene encodes CDR1 MNHEY and CDR2 SMNVEV (reference sequence). Trimming shortened V by 6 bases and J by 3 bases, and 21 bases separated the two germline ends. This CDR3 has 17 amino acids. The sample originates from a study of vaccination and CD4 T cells after COVID-19. About the research overall: Between diagnosis and the drawing of post-COVID samples lay a median 101 days (range 35 to 161).

The starting material was CD4+ T cells from blood, obtained after SARS-CoV-2 vaccination. The clonotype originates from a human donor who had recovered from COVID-19. V usage is TRBV27 and J usage is TRBJ2-4; perhaps TRBD2 as D (7 bases). CDR3 DNA sequence: TGTGCCAGCAGCACTTTAACGGGGGGCTATGGCAAAAACATTCAGTACTTC. It yields the protein CASSTLTGGYGKNIQYF.